Below are 6 T cell receptor beta chains sequenced from a single sample in a study of T-cell memory formation after mild COVID-19. From the 5' RACE reads, TCRdb called clonotypes with MiXCR, one entry per CDR3 protein. The sample includes over 150,000 distinct CDR3 sequences, about an eighth seen only once; the top ten take roughly 3.4%. The source material was PBMCs or a T cell subset sorted from them (not recorded which). The receptor set was obtained from a man between 18 and 35 years old who had mild COVID-19 (a few samples of this study predate the infection). Cell type and time point are not known.

Only a few counts were recorded for this clonotype. This chain connects TRBV18 to TRBJ2-6; unclear D gene. The CDR3 spans 13 residues. Germline values: CDR1 KGHSH, CDR2 LQKENI. Trimming removed 7 bases at V and 0 bases at J, with 4 bases between. CDR3 amino acids: CASLSSGANVLTF. The DNA for the CDR3 is TGTGCCAGCTTAAGCTCTGGGGCCAACGTCCTGACTTTC.

The V gene is TRBV7-2, the J gene TRBJ1-4; D gene ambiguous. In germline, CDR1 is SGHTA, CDR2 FQGNSA. Trimming took off 5 bases at V and 7 bases at J, with 14 bases between the two ends. The CDR3 runs 14 residues. The chain's CDR3 is CASSLDMGGEKLFF. The CDR3 region has the DNA TGTGCCAGCAGCCTAGACATGGGAGGTGAAAAACTGTTTTTT.

This clonotype was counted between two and nine times. The V call is TRBV11-2, the J call TRBJ2-5; the D is unclear. CDR3 length: 13 amino acids. The germline gives CDR1 SGHAT, CDR2 FQNNGV. The V end lost 4 bases, the J end lost 2 bases, and 8 bases lay between the germline ends. The CDR3 spells CASSSYPQETQYF. The CDR3 DNA is TGTGCCAGCAGCTCTTATCCACAAGAGACCCAGTACTTC.

In this sample, this clonotype turned up many times. The chain employs TRBV5-1 and TRBJ2-7; D possibly corresponds to TRBD1 (5 bases). CDR3 length equals 15 residues. V lost 3 bases to trimming and J lost 5 bases, with 18 bases between them. CDR1 and CDR2 (germline): SGHRS, YFSETQ. Here the CDR3 reads CASSSLTDPGNEQYF. DNA for the CDR3: TGCGCCAGCAGCTCATTGACTGACCCAGGGAACGAGCAGTACTTC.

This clonotype was detected a few times. The rearrangement uses TRBV7-9 and TRBJ2-1; 9 nucleotides line up with TRBD2. V lost 8 bases and J lost 2; bases outside the gene matches: 4. The V gene's germline CDR1 is SEHNR and CDR2 FQNEAQ (reference sequence). CDR3 length equals 14 residues. Written as DNA, the CDR3 is TGTGCCAGCCGGCGGGGGGGGACCTACAATGAGCAGTTCTTC. Translation: CASRRGGTYNEQFF. Using reference TRBV7-9 and TRBJ2-1 for the parts outside the CDR3, the full variable domain is DTGVSQNPRHKITKRGQNVTFRCDPISEHNRLYWYRQTLGQGPEFLTYFQNEAQLEKSRLLSDRFSAERPKGSFSTLEIQRTEQGDSAMYLCASRRGGTYNEQFFGPGTRLTVL.

This clonotype was recorded many times. This chain uses TRBV7-2 with TRBJ2-2, with D uncertain. This CDR3 region has 15 residues. Germline loops: CDR1 SGHTA, CDR2 FQGNSA. V was shortened by 2 bases and J by 2 bases, with 9 bases between the two germline ends. Here the CDR3 reads CASSLRTANTGELFF. CDR3 bases: TGTGCCAGCAGCTTACGAACGGCTAACACCGGGGAGCTGTTTTTT.